These 10 T cell receptor beta chains came from one sample sequenced in a study of monozygotic twins with inflammatory bowel disease. TCRdb re-called the 5' RACE reads and shows each CDR3 protein once, DNA omitted. Its clone listing holds fewer than 550,000 distinct CDR3 sequences. The specimen sequenced was blood. The receptors stem from a human donor with ulcerative colitis or Crohn's disease, or a healthy co-twin of an affected twin (not recorded which).

The chain recombines TRBV4-1 with TRBJ2-5. CDR3 length equals 14 residues. Per germline, CDR1 MGHRA and CDR2 YSYEKL. CDR3 residues: CASSLLTEKETQYF.

V is TRBV6-7 and J is TRBJ2-1. TRBV6-7 is an open reading frame, and its role is uncertain. The CDR3 runs 13 residues. This CDR3 is CASSYGDIDEQFF.

This rearrangement joins TRBV10-3 to TRBJ2-7; TCRdb designates TRBD1, a call that cannot be tested without DNA. The length of the CDR3 is 15 residues. The germline gives CDR1 ENHRY, CDR2 SYGVKD. The chain's CDR3 is CAISESTGGSDGQYF.

The chain joins TRBV5-1 to TRBJ2-7; the TCRdb D gene call, TRBD1, has no DNA to confirm it. Looked up from germline, CDR1 is SGHRS and CDR2 is YFSETQ. The CDR3 runs to 14 residues. The CDR3 here is CASSLQGIEYEQYF.

V and J are TRBV30 and TRBJ2-7; TCRdb names TRBD2, which stays unverified in the absence of DNA. From germline, CDR1 is GTSNPN and CDR2 SVGIG (reference sequence). The CDR3 loop spans 15 amino acids. Here the CDR3 reads CAWSVGVANTNEQYF.

This chain uses TRBV5-6 with TRBJ1-6. Germline V CDR1 and CDR2: SGHDT, YYEEEE. CDR3 length: 15 amino acids. The CDR3 here is CASSEGLSYNSPLHF.

This chain links TRBV15 with TRBJ2-1; TCRdb's D call, TRBD1, is unchecked because there is no DNA. The CDR3 is made up of 18 amino acids. The V gene's germline CDR1 is LNHNV and CDR2 YYDKDF (reference sequence). The CDR3 loop reads CATSRSWTPAMVYNEQFF.

V and J are TRBV7-9 and TRBJ1-3; TCRdb's D gene call, TRBD1, goes unchecked for lack of DNA. The CDR3 covers 12 residues. The germline gives CDR1 SEHNR, CDR2 FQNEAQ (reference sequence). This CDR3 is CASTPGTGPIYF.

The CDR3 protein is CASSYSPGVYEQYF. The chain combines TRBV6-5 with TRBJ2-7; TCRdb outputs TRBD1, but without DNA this stays unchecked. From germline, CDR1 is MNHEY and CDR2 SVGAGI. This CDR3 has 14 residues.

This sequence joins TRBV10-3 and TRBJ1-6. This CDR3 contains 14 residues. Germline CDR1 ENHRY, CDR2 SYGVKD. This chain's CDR3 is CAIRKEGNNSPLHF.